A selection of T cell receptor beta chains follows, all from one sample in a study of control samples from healthy donors and cancer patients. Some clones are missing from TCRdb's copy, which holds only in-frame ones; the method was immunoSEQ multiplex PCR. The sample lists approximately 74,000 clones, less than 95% seen once, with around 2.8% in the top ten. Sequenced sample: blood. Source of these receptors: a woman aged 25 to 39 in good health. Each CDR3 is given with its conserved first and last residue. A D gene is named only where the DNA matches it firmly. Expanded clones are given a class, and other clones once, few, many or no size at all.

J	D	V	size	DNA	CDR3
TRBJ2-7	NA	TRBV6-5	NA	TGTGCCAGCAGTTACACCCGAGTAGGAGGGGCTTCCGAGCAGTACTTC	CASSYTRVGGASEQYF
TRBJ2-1	TRBD2	TRBV6-5	NA	TGTGCCAGCAGTTATTTGCGACTAGCGGCGGCGAATGAGCAGTTCTTC	CASSYLRLAAANEQFF
TRBJ1-1	NA	TRBV30	NA	TGTGCCTGGAGAGCTCCGGGACAACGGAACACTGAAGCTTTCTTT	CAWRAPGQRNTEAFF
TRBJ1-5	NA	TRBV4-1	NA	TGCGCCAGCAGCCAAGCGCGAACCCATTCGGGCAATCAGCCCCAGCATTTT	CASSQARTHSGNQPQHF
TRBJ2-1	TRBD1	TRBV6-5	NA	TGTGCCAGCAGATGGACAGGGGGCTCAGATGAGCAGTTCTTC	CASRWTGGSDEQFF
TRBJ2-5	NA	TRBV29-1	NA	TGCAGCGTTCTTTGGGGTAGTAGGGAGACCCAGTACTTC	CSVLWGSRETQYF
TRBJ1-1	TRBD1	TRBV27	once	TGTGCCAGCATCCGGACAGGGTTGAACACTGAAGCTTTCTTT	CASIRTGLNTEAFF
TRBJ1-5	NA	TRBV5-1	once	TGCGCCAGCAGCTTGGGGGACACCAATCAGCCCCAGCATTTT	CASSLGDTNQPQHF
TRBJ1-2	NA	TRBV10-3	NA	TGTGCCATCAGTGAGCAGGGAAGAGGCTACACCTTC	CAISEQGRGYTF
TRBJ1-5	NA	TRBV12-3/TRBV12-4	NA	TGTGCCAGCAGTATACAGGGTCAGCCCCAGCATTTT	CASSIQGQPQHF
TRBJ2-5	NA	TRBV6-5	NA	TGTGCCAGCACCCACCTGGGTCAGGGCCAAGAGACCCAGTACTTC	CASTHLGQGQETQYF
TRBJ2-1	NA	TRBV5-1	NA	TGCGCCAGCAGCGGTGGGGTTACGGGGAATGAGCAGTTCTTC	CASSGGVTGNEQFF
TRBJ2-5	TRBD2	TRBV5-6	NA	TGTGCCAGCAGCTTGGCGGGGGGGCGAGAGACCCAGTACTTC	CASSLAGGRETQYF
TRBJ1-1	NA	TRBV5-1	NA	TGCGCCAGCAACATTCCGGGACAAAGGAACACTGAAGCTTTCTTT	CASNIPGQRNTEAFF
TRBJ2-1	NA	TRBV12-3/TRBV12-4	NA	TGTGCCAGCACCCCGACGGTCTACAATGAGCAGTTCTTC	CASTPTVYNEQFF
TRBJ1-1	NA	TRBV7-9	NA	TGTGCCAGCACCGGGACCAGTCCCAAAGCTTTCTTT	CASTGTSPKAFF
TRBJ2-5	NA	TRBV9	NA	TGTGCCAGCAGCCCCTCCGGGAACGTCCTTGAGACCCAGTACTTC	CASSPSGNVLETQYF
TRBJ1-4	NA	TRBV28	once	TGTGCCAGCAGAACGATCCGGACGGATGAAAAACTGTTTTTT	CASRTIRTDEKLFF
TRBJ1-5	NA	TRBV7-8	NA	TGTGCCAGCAGCTACCGGGACGGGAATCAGCCCCAGCATTTT	CASSYRDGNQPQHF
TRBJ2-2	NA	TRBV6-5	NA	TGTGCCACGAGGGTTACGAACACCGGGGAGCTGTTTTTT	CATRVTNTGELFF
TRBJ1-2	NA	TRBV7-3	NA	TGTGCCAGCAGTAAGGGAAATAACTATGGCTACACCTTC	CASSKGNNYGYTF
TRBJ1-1	TRBD1	TRBV6-2/TRBV6-3	NA	TGTGCCAGCAGTTACTCGAACGGGACAGTCGCGAACACTGAAGCTTTCTTT	CASSYSNGTVANTEAFF
TRBJ1-5	NA	TRBV4-1	NA	TGCGCCAGCAGCCAGGAGGGGGGGTATCAGCCCCAGCATTTT	CASSQEGGYQPQHF
TRBJ1-4	NA	TRBV5-1	NA	TGCGCCAGTAGTTCAGAGAATGAAAAACTGTTTTTT	CASSSENEKLFF
TRBJ2-7	NA	TRBV5-6	NA	TGTGCCAGCAGCCCCTTTAGGGCCTACGAGCAGTACTTC	CASSPFRAYEQYF
TRBJ1-2	NA	TRBV12-3/TRBV12-4	once	TGTGCCAGCAGATCCCCAGTCTATGGCTACACCTTC	CASRSPVYGYTF
TRBJ1-2	TRBD1	TRBV2	NA	TGTGCCAGCAGTAAAGGGACAGCTGTCTATGGCTACACCTTC	CASSKGTAVYGYTF
TRBJ2-1	TRBD2	TRBV7-2	NA	TGTGCCAGCAGCTCCTTCACTAGCGGGGGATACAATGAGCAGTTCTTC	CASSSFTSGGYNEQFF
TRBJ2-1	NA	TRBV14	NA	TGTGCCAGCAGCCAGACGACTGGAGGCAATGAGCAGTTCTTC	CASSQTTGGNEQFF
TRBJ1-1	NA	TRBV10-2	NA	TGCGCCAGCAGTGAAAACGTGTGGGCCAATCACGCTTTCTTT	CASSENVWANHAFF
TRBJ2-5	NA	TRBV11-3	few	TGTGCCAGCAGCTCCCTCGGGGTTACACAAGAGACCCAGTACTTC	CASSSLGVTQETQYF
TRBJ1-3	TRBD1	TRBV6-5	NA	TGTGCCAGCAGTCTAAGGACAGGGACTGGAAACACCATATATTTT	CASSLRTGTGNTIYF
TRBJ2-6	TRBD1	TRBV7-8	NA	TGTGCCAGCAGCTACTCACAGGGGGCCCTTCTCTCTGGGGCCAACGTCCTGACTTTC	CASSYSQGALLSGANVLTF
TRBJ1-3	NA	TRBV27	NA	TGTGCCAGCAGCCCCATGGGGGGCGGATCCAGCACCATATATTTT	CASSPMGGGSSTIYF
TRBJ2-6	NA	TRBV10-3	NA	TGTGCCATCAGTGTGAGGTCTGGGGCCAACGTCCTGACTTTC	CAISVRSGANVLTF
TRBJ2-2	NA	TRBV23-1	NA	TGCGCCACCCGGGACACGGATCCCTTTTTTGCGAACACCGGGGAGCTGTTTTTT	CATRDTDPFFANTGELFF
TRBJ2-1	NA	TRBV6-6	NA	TGTGCCAGCAGGAAGGATCCCACGGAGTATGAGCAGTTCTTC	CASRKDPTEYEQFF
TRBJ1-5	NA	TRBV7-8	NA	TGTGCCAGTTCTAACGGGCAGCCCCAGCATTTT	CASSNGQPQHF
TRBJ2-6	NA	TRBV11-1	NA	TGTGCCAGCAGCTTAGGCAACTCTGGGGCCAACGTCCTGACTTTC	CASSLGNSGANVLTF
TRBJ1-5	NA	TRBV6-5	few	TGTGCCAGCAGACAGGGCAGTAGTACAAATCAGCCCCAGCATTTT	CASRQGSSTNQPQHF
TRBJ1-4	NA	TRBV7-9	NA	TGTGCCAGCAGCTTAGACAGGCTTGGCGAAAAACTGTTTTTT	CASSLDRLGEKLFF
TRBJ2-3	TRBD2	TRBV7-8	NA	TGTGCCAGCAGGTTAGCGGGGGCTCTCACAGATACGCAGTATTTT	CASRLAGALTDTQYF
TRBJ1-1	TRBD1	TRBV13	NA	TGTGCCAGCAGCTTACAAGACAGGGTCACTGAAGCTTTCTTT	CASSLQDRVTEAFF
TRBJ1-2	TRBD1	TRBV4-1	NA	TGCGCCAGCAGCCAAGCCGGGACAGCGGGCTATGGCTACACCTTC	CASSQAGTAGYGYTF
TRBJ1-1	NA	TRBV30	once	TGTGCCTGGATAATAAAGGGGGACACTGAAGCTTTCTTT	CAWIIKGDTEAFF
TRBJ1-2	NA	TRBV3-1/TRBV3-2	NA	TGTGCCAGCAGCTACTACGGGGCGGCTAACTATGGCTACACCTTC	CASSYYGAANYGYTF
TRBJ1-1	NA	TRBV19	NA	TGTGCCAGTAGGCGAACCCATCTGGAGGGGAACACTGAAGCTTTCTTT	CASRRTHLEGNTEAFF
TRBJ1-1	TRBD1	TRBV20-1	NA	TGCAGTGCTAGTGGACAGGGGTTGGGAACTGAAGCTTTCTTT	CSASGQGLGTEAFF
TRBJ1-2	NA	TRBV3-1/TRBV3-2	few	TGTGCCAGCAGCCAAGGGTATGGCTACACCTTC	CASSQGYGYTF
TRBJ1-1	NA	TRBV3-1/TRBV3-2	NA	TGTGCCAGCAGCCAGGGACCTCTGGGGTTGAACACTGAAGCTTTCTTT	CASSQGPLGLNTEAFF